This entry describes one T cell receptor (beta chain). Antigen unknown. This sample was taken from a study of T-cell memory formation after mild COVID-19. Study-wide points: CD4+ bias marked clones expanding day 15 to 37, unlike balanced contracting clones. Pre-infection memory already had some responding clones, implying cross-reactive memory joined.

The authors produced TCR alpha and TCR beta cDNA libraries with sample barcodes and UMIs by 5'RACE using constant-segment primers. Each CDR3 protein gets one entry after TCRdb re-called the 5' RACE reads with MiXCR. The table lists 470,000 or so distinct CDR3 sequences, over 15% of them singletons. V lost 3 bases, J lost 3 bases, and 6 bases stayed unmatched. Germline V lookup: CDR1 SGDLS, CDR2 YYNGEE. The CDR3 totals 14 residues. The receptor was derived from a man aged 18-30 years who had mild COVID-19 (a few samples of this study predate the infection). Cell type and time point are not known. Specimen: PBMCs or a T cell subset sorted from them (not recorded which). The chain uses TRBV9 and TRBJ2-7, with 7 bases that match TRBD1. The CDR3 loop is CASSGRDSHYEQYF. The CDR3 region has the DNA TGTGCCAGCAGCGGCCGGGACAGTCACTACGAGCAGTACTTC.